This T cell receptor (beta chain) was captured in a study of T-cell memory formation after mild COVID-19. Background on the study: TCR clusters were mostly confined to one donor each.

TCR alpha and TCR beta cDNA libraries carrying sample barcodes and UMIs came from 5'RACE with constant-segment primers. Each CDR3 protein gets one entry after TCRdb re-called the 5' RACE reads with MiXCR. The sample records 300,000 to 400,000 distinct CDR3 sequences, 28% being singletons. Study-wide points: Chiefly within CM and EM were the contracting CD4+ clones; CD8+ ones were within EMRA. Clones shrinking from day 15 to 85 showed even CD4/CD8 mixes; later expanders tilted CD4+.

This clonotype was observed a few times. Its cognate antigen is unknown. V was shortened by 1 base and J by 2 bases, with 8 bases between the two germline ends. The CDR3 is 15 residues long. Sequencing was carried out using PBMCs or a T cell subset sorted from them (not recorded which). The receptor comes from an adult woman who had mild COVID-19 (a few samples of this study predate the infection). Cell type and time point are not known. The chain recombines TRBV12-3 or TRBV12-4 with TRBJ2-2; D is perhaps TRBD1 or TRBD2 (5 bases each). As DNA, the CDR3 is TGTGCCAGCAGTTTAGATCGGGACAACACCGGGGAGCTGTTTTTT. As protein: CASSLDRDNTGELFF.